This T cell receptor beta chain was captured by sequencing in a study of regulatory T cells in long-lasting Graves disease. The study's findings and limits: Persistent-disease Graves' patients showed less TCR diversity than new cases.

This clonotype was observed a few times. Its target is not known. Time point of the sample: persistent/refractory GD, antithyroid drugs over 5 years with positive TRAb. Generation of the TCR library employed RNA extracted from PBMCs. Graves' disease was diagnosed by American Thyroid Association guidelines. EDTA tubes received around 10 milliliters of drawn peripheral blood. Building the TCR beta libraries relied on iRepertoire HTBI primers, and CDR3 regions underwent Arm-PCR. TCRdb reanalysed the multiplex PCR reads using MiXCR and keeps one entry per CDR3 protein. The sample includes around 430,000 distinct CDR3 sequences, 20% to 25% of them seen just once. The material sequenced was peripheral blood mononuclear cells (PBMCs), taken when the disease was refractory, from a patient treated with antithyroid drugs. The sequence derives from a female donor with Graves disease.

Written as DNA, the CDR3 is TGTGCCAGCAGCCGTACAAACGAGCAGTACTTC. Translated: CASSRTNEQYF. The rearrangement uses TRBV11-3 and TRBJ2-7; no definite D call. This CDR3 region has 11 residues. The germline V gene has CDR1 SGHNT and CDR2 YENEEA. V was cut by 5 bases and J by 5 bases, with 7 bases left in between.